Below, one TCR beta chain is given with its context. Using immunoSEQ multiplex PCR, the repertoire was profiled, and TCRdb retains in-frame clones only, with some absent. The sample records about 79,000 clones, over 85% being singletons. This specimen comes from a study of control samples from healthy donors and cancer patients. The specimen was PBMCs. The receptor was isolated from a woman aged 40 to 50 with lung cancer.

This CDR3 reads CASSFYRDRDTEAFF. The CDR3 coding sequence is TGTGCCAGCAGCTTCTACCGGGACAGGGACACTGAAGCTTTCTTT. J is TRBJ1-1 and V is TRBV7-9, with TRBD1 identical over 9 bases. The CDR3 is 15 amino acids. J lost 3 bases, V lost 3 bases, and 5 bases had no gene match. From germline, CDR1 is SEHNR and CDR2 FQNEAQ (reference sequence).